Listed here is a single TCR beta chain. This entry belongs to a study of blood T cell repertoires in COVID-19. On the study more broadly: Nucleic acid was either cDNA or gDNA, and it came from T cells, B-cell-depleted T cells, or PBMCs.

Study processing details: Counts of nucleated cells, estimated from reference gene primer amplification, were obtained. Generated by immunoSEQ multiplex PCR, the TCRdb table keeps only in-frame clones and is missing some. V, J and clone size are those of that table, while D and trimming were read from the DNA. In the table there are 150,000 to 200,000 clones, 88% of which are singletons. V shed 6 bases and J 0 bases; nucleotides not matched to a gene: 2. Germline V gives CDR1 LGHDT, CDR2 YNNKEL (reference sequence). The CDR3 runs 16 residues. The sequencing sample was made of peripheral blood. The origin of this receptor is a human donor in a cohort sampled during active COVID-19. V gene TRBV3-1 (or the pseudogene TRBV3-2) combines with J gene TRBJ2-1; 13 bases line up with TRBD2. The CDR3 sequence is CASRGLAGSSYNEQFF. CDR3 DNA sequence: TGTGCCAGCAGGGGACTAGCGGGGAGCTCCTACAATGAGCAGTTCTTC.